Included here is one TCR beta chain sequence, with context. Its binding antigen is unknown. No qualities accompany the bases; no much larger clone lies one base away. These data are taken from a study of response to subunit inactivated influenza vaccine (dated by TCRdb to 2017 to 2018). For the study in its entirety: Deep quantitative T cell receptor repertoire profiling was used in the study to track responses to a trivalent subunit inactivated influenza vaccine. The full study reports these points: The authors suggested that each seasonal influenza vaccination may recruit only a limited number of new T cells.

The library was produced with RT-PCR. The instrument was an Illumina HiSeq 2500. TCRdb reprocessed the public reads (quality trimming at Q25 with fastp, clone calling with MiXCR) and kept in-frame beta chains. Rows are combined by CDR3 protein, so each entry shows the most common genes and DNA. For this sample there are hundreds of thousands of distinct CDR3 sequences; about 18% appear just once. About a tenth of the sample rests with the top ten. Reading the germline V gene (reference sequence) gives CDR1 DFQATT and CDR2 SNEGSKA. The CDR3 starts with the cysteine, ends with the phenylalanine, and has 13 residues. Of all the DNA, just the CDR3 is kept, 39 bases in frame from base 1. V is reduced by 3 bases and J by 10 bases, leaving a spacing of 13 bases between them.

Source: PBMCs from blood, taken 5 days after vaccination. The rearrangement combines TRBV20-1 with TRBJ1-6, with TRBD1 as a weak D call on 5 bases. This TCR derives from a man aged 50 to 60 who received an inactivated influenza vaccine. Donor details come from another sample of the same person, matched by shared clones. The CDR3 amino acid sequence is: CSASGRAGSPLHF. The base sequence is TGCAGTGCTAGCGGCAGGGCTGGATCACCCCTCCACTTT.